Each of the 26 T cell receptor beta chains below was sequenced from the same sample in a study of technical replicates of blood from several donors (dated by TCRdb to 2015 to 2018). Library prep was done by the immunoSEQ multiplex PCR assay. As stored in TCRdb, this immuneACCESS dataset retains in-frame rearrangements with V and J assigned. A fraction of the clones does not appear; measured against another copy, unresolved V genes explain less than half of the discrepancy, and the remainder lacks a known reason. The sample data list 65,000 to 90,000 clones, and just under 95% of these were observed just once. The ten largest make up 0.39% of the sample. Sequencing was carried out using T cells isolated from PBMCs. These TCRs come from a human donor in good health.

The chain combines TRBV10-3 with TRBJ2-2; 8 bases match TRBD1. This CDR3 has 11 amino acids. The junction had 8 bases not matched to a gene; V was cut back by 10 bases and J by 13 bases. CDR1 and CDR2 from the germline V gene are ENHRY and SYGVKD. Written as DNA, the CDR3 is TGTGCCACAACAGGACAGGGAAGGCTGTTTTTT. This sequence encodes CATTGQGRLFF.

The chain links TRBV5-6 to TRBJ1-1; 9 bases agree with TRBD1. This CDR3 has 13 amino acids. V trimming: 6 bases; J trimming: 5 bases; junction bases outside the gene matches: 5. In germline, CDR1 is SGHDT, CDR2 YYEEEE. In nucleotides, the CDR3 is TGTGCCAGCAACTTCGACAGGGGGACTGAAGCTTTCTTT. Amino acids: CASNFDRGTEAFF.

J is TRBJ2-1 and V is TRBV7-3; 7 bases are a match to TRBD2. V gave up 2 bases and J gave up 2 bases; unmatched junction bases: 6. This CDR3 is 16 amino acids long. Germline V gives CDR1 SGHTA, CDR2 FQGTGA. The CDR3 coding sequence is TGTGCCAGCAGCTTAGTATCCGGGAGGCCCTACAATGAGCAGTTCTTC. Protein: CASSLVSGRPYNEQFF.

This chain connects TRBV7-2 to TRBJ1-2; D is perhaps TRBD1 (6 bases). The CDR3 consists of 15 residues. Germline CDR1 SGHTA, CDR2 FQGNSA. V lost 1 base to trimming and J lost 6 bases, with 15 bases between them. The CDR3: CASSLGTTGFDGYTF. The CDR3, as DNA: TGTGCCAGCAGCTTAGGCACCACAGGGTTTGATGGCTACACCTTC.

The rearrangement links TRBV27 to TRBJ2-7; tentatively, D is TRBD2 (6 bases). Trimming left V 5 bases short and J 1 base short, with 12 bases between. Germline V gives CDR1 MNHEY, CDR2 SMNVEV (reference sequence). The CDR3 totals 14 residues. The CDR3 loop is CASSVTLASYEQYF. In DNA form, the CDR3 reads TGTGCCAGCAGTGTAACACTAGCTTCCTACGAGCAGTACTTC.

This clone showed up just once. The chain links TRBV5-6 to TRBJ2-1; D possibly corresponds to TRBD1 (5 bases). The CDR3 runs to 13 residues. Trimming cost V 2 bases and J 10 bases, with 13 bases left between them. The germline CDR1 and CDR2 sequences are SGHDT and YYEEEE. The CDR3 loop is CASSFLGQREQFF. CDR3 DNA sequence: TGTGCCAGCAGCTTTTTGGGGCAGCGCGAGCAGTTCTTC.

The chain has TRBV27 and TRBJ2-2; 7 nucleotides align to TRBD2. The V and J ends lost 8 bases and 5 bases, in that order; junction bases with no gene match: 8. The germline CDR1 and CDR2 sequences are MNHEY and SMNVEV (reference sequence). CDR3 length: 14 residues. The CDR3 loop is CASSGGFSTGELFF. In nucleotides, the CDR3 is TGTGCCAGCTCGGGGGGTTTTTCTACCGGGGAGCTGTTTTTT.

CDR3 region: CASTLGTGSSYEQYF. CDR3 sequence (DNA): TGCGCCAGCACCCTGGGGACAGGGAGCTCCTACGAGCAGTACTTC. The rearrangement links TRBV5-1 to TRBJ2-7; the match to TRBD1 covers 9 bases. Germline lookup yields CDR1 SGHRS and CDR2 YFSETQ. The CDR3 runs to 15 residues. V shed 6 bases, J shed 0 bases, and the junction held 7 bases outside the gene matches.

The rearrangement links TRBV19 to TRBJ2-2; TRBD1 is a possible D gene (5 bases). Trimming removed 3 bases from V and 6 bases from J, with 11 bases in between. Germline assignment: CDR1 LNHDA and CDR2 SQIVND (reference sequence). The CDR3 is made up of 14 amino acids. For the CDR3, the DNA is TGTGCCAGTAGTATGCAGGGATCGCCCGGGGAGCTGTTTTTT. Protein: CASSMQGSPGELFF.

This chain connects TRBV6-5 to TRBJ1-1; possible D gene TRBD1, 6 bases. The V end was cut by 6 bases, the J end by 4 bases, with 15 bases between. Germline assignment: CDR1 MNHEY and CDR2 SVGAGI. The CDR3 loop spans 14 amino acids. CDR3 sequence (DNA): TGTGCCAGCAGGGTGAGGGGGTATGGCACTGAAGCTTTCTTT. Translating it yields CASRVRGYGTEAFF.

The V call is TRBV7-8, the J call TRBJ2-1; perhaps TRBD1 as D (6 bases). There are 20 residues in the CDR3. Germline CDR1 and CDR2: SGHVS and FQNEAQ. Trimming left V 7 bases short and J 10 bases short, with 38 bases between. As DNA, the CDR3 is TGTGCCAGCATCCGTTCCCGTACAGGGAGTAGGAGGTCTTTCGGGGAGGAGCAGTTCTTC. This encodes CASIRSRTGSRRSFGEEQFF.

In nucleotides, the CDR3 is TGTGCCAGCAGCTTAGAGACTAGCGTAGGGAATGAGCAGTTCTTC. Protein: CASSLETSVGNEQFF. The V call is TRBV13, the J call TRBJ2-1; 8 bases match TRBD2. V was clipped by 1 base and J by 7 bases; unmatched bases: 6. Per germline, CDR1 PRHDT and CDR2 FYEKMQ (reference sequence). There are 15 residues in the CDR3.

This clone was detected once. This sequence joins TRBV13 and TRBJ2-1, with D perhaps TRBD2 (5 bases). Germline-derived CDR1 and CDR2 are PRHDT and FYEKMQ (reference sequence). The CDR3 contains 15 residues. The V gene lost 2 bases and the J gene lost 4 bases, with 12 bases spanning the gap. CDR3 sequence reads: CASSLMGSRYNEQFF. CDR3 nucleotides: TGTGCCAGCAGCTTAATGGGGAGTCGGTACAATGAGCAGTTCTTC.

The chain has TRBV23-1 and TRBJ1-3; TRBD1 is a possible D gene (5 bases). TRBV23-1 is identified as an open reading frame with a role that is uncertain. This CDR3 is built from 17 residues. Trimming stripped 7 bases from V and 0 bases from J, with 19 bases between. This CDR3 reads CASTTMGGGSSGNTIYF. CDR3 DNA: TGCGCCAGCACCACAATGGGTGGGGGGAGCTCTGGAAACACCATATATTTT.

This chain uses TRBV30 with TRBJ2-7, with TRBD2 identical over 11 bases. Germline V lookup: CDR1 GTSNPN, CDR2 SVGIG (reference sequence). Germline trimming cut 3 bases from V and 2 bases from J; bases unmatched to any gene: 0. CDR3 length: 13 residues. CDR3 in amino acids: CAWRLAGAYEQYF. CDR3 in DNA: TGTGCCTGGAGACTAGCGGGAGCCTACGAGCAGTACTTC.

The J gene is TRBJ2-1, the V gene TRBV18; TRBD2 might be the D (6 bases). V was shortened by 1 base and J by 1 base, with 17 bases between the two germline ends. Germline CDR1 reads KGHSH; CDR2 reads LQKENI. The CDR3 totals 18 residues. The CDR3 loop reads CASSPLRSGSGSYNEQFF. The CDR3 nucleotides are TGTGCCAGCTCACCACTCCGTTCCGGGAGTGGATCCTACAATGAGCAGTTCTTC.

The chain employs TRBV27 and TRBJ2-7; D uncertain. The CDR3 contains 13 residues. Germline V gene lookup returns CDR1 MNHEY and CDR2 SMNVEV (reference sequence). The V and J ends lost 0 bases and 6 bases respectively, with 9 bases between them. CDR3 residues: CASSLSLRSEQYF. The CDR3 nucleotides read TGTGCCAGCAGTTTATCTCTACGGAGCGAGCAGTACTTC.

This clone was counted a single time. This chain links TRBV7-2 with TRBJ2-7; maybe TRBD1 (6 bases). Germline V lookup: CDR1 SGHTA, CDR2 FQGNSA. The V gene lost 5 bases and the J gene lost 2 bases, with 19 bases spanning the gap. The CDR3 extends over 16 amino acids. The CDR3 is CASSPRWQGPTYEQYF. The DNA of the CDR3 is TGTGCCAGCAGCCCTCGTTGGCAGGGGCCGACCTACGAGCAGTACTTC.

The chain recombines TRBV6-5 with TRBJ1-4; 9 bases are shared with TRBD1. This CDR3 comprises 14 residues. Germline CDR1 reads MNHEY; CDR2 reads SVGAGI. V dropped 4 bases and J dropped 11; count of bases not matched to a gene: 8. CDR3 DNA sequence: TGTGCCAGCAGTTCCGGGACAGGGATCGACAAACTGTTTTTT. Its translation: CASSSGTGIDKLFF.

CDR3 region: CASSPLGESRPIYF. CDR3 DNA: TGCGCCAGCAGCCCGCTTGGGGAGAGCCGGCCTATATATTTT. The V call is TRBV4-1, the J call TRBJ1-3; no definite D call. V lost 4 bases to trimming and J lost 13 bases, with 20 bases between them. Per the germline V gene, CDR1 is MGHRA and CDR2 is YSYEKL. The CDR3 runs to 14 residues.

The chain employs TRBV11-3 and TRBJ2-1, with D perhaps matching TRBD2 (6 bases). Trimming took off 4 bases at V and 7 bases at J, with 20 bases between the two ends. Germline V gene sequence: CDR1 SGHNT, CDR2 YENEEA. The CDR3 runs 16 residues. CDR3 bases: TGTGCCAGCAGCTCGCACCCGGCGGGGAAGGAAAATGAGCAGTTCTTC. Protein product: CASSSHPAGKENEQFF.

This clone was picked up a small number of times. This rearrangement joins TRBV28 to TRBJ2-7, with D possibly TRBD1 on 5 matching bases. V lost 4 bases and J 4 bases, leaving 23 bases between the germline ends. The CDR3 has 17 residues. Germline-derived CDR1 and CDR2 are MDHEN and SYDVKM. The CDR3 reads CASSYLVAGKNGYEQYF. In DNA form, the CDR3 reads TGTGCCAGCAGTTACTTAGTTGCAGGGAAGAATGGTTACGAGCAGTACTTC.

The chain is built from TRBV10-3 and TRBJ1-5; D unclear. CDR1 and CDR2 (germline): ENHRY, SYGVKD. The CDR3 is made up of 13 amino acids. The germline V and J ends were trimmed by 10 bases and 4 bases, with 14 bases remaining between them. This chain's CDR3 is CATTSTDNQPQHF. CDR3 sequence (DNA): TGTGCCACCACTAGCACCGATAATCAGCCCCAGCATTTT.

The rearrangement links TRBV5-6 to TRBJ2-7; D remains ambiguous. Looked up from germline, CDR1 is SGHDT and CDR2 is YYEEEE. The CDR3 is 12 amino acids. Trimming took 0 bases from V and 4 from J, leaving 5 bases between them. The CDR3 here is CASSLVEYEQYF. Here the CDR3 DNA reads TGTGCCAGCAGCTTGGTAGAGTACGAGCAGTACTTC. The whole variable domain, remainder taken from reference TRBV5-6 and TRBJ2-7, is DAGVTQSPTHLIKTRGQQVTLRCSPKSGHDTVSWYQQALGQGPQFIFQYYEEEERQRGNFPDRFSGHQFPNYSSELNVNALLLGDSALYLCASSLVEYEQYFGPGTRLTVT.

The CDR3 DNA sequence: TGTGCCAGCCGCATCGGGGAAACTAACTATGGCTACACCTTC. This encodes CASRIGETNYGYTF. V is TRBV5-8 and J is TRBJ1-2; no clear D gene. Germline loops: CDR1 SGHTS, CDR2 YDEGEE. This CDR3 contains 14 residues. V lost 7 bases and J 0 bases, leaving 13 bases between the germline ends.

The CDR3 spells CASSSPQVGKETQYF. As DNA, the CDR3 is TGTGCCAGCAGCTCCCCACAGGTAGGGAAGGAGACCCAGTACTTC. The chain carries TRBV7-3 and TRBJ2-5; tentatively, D is TRBD1 (5 bases). V was trimmed by 4 bases and J by 5 bases, leaving 17 bases between them. This CDR3 contains 15 residues. CDR1 and CDR2 from the germline V gene are SGHTA and FQGTGA.